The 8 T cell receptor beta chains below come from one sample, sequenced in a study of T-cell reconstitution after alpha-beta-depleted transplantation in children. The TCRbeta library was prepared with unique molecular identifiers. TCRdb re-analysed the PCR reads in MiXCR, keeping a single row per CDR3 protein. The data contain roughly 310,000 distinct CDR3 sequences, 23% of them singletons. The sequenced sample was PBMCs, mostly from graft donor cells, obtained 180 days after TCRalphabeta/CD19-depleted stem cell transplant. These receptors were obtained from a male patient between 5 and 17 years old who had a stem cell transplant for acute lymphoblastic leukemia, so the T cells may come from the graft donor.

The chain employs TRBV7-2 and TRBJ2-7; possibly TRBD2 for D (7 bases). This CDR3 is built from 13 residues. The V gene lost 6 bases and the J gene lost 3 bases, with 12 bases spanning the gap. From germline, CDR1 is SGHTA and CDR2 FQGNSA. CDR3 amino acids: CASRRGRVYEQYF. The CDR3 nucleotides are TGTGCCAGCAGGCGGGGGCGGGTCTACGAGCAGTACTTC.

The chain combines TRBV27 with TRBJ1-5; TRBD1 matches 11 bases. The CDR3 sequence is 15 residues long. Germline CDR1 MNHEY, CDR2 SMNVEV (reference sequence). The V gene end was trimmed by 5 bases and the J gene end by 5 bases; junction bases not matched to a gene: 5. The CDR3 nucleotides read TGTGCCAGCAGTACCTGGGGACAGGGGGATCAGCCCCAGCATTTT. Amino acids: CASSTWGQGDQPQHF.

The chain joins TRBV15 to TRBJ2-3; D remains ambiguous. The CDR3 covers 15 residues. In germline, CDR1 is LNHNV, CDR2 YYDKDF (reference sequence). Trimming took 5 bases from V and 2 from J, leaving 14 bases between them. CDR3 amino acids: CATSEQGFNTDTQYF. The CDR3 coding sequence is TGTGCCACCAGCGAGCAAGGGTTCAACACAGATACGCAGTATTTT. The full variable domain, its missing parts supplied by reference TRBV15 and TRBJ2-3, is DAMVIQNPRYQVTQFGKPVTLSCSQTLNHNVMYWYQQKSSQAPKLLFHYYDKDFNNEADTPDNFQSRRPNTSFCFLDIRSPGLGDTAMYLCATSEQGFNTDTQYFGPGTRLTVL.

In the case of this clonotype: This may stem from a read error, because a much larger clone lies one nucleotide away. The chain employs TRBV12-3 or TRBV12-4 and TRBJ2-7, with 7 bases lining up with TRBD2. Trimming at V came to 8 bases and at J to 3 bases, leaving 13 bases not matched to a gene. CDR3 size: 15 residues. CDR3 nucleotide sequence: TGTGCCAGCCCGGGTTTCGGTCTAGCGGTCTACGAGCAGTACTTC. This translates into CASPGFGLAVYEQYF.

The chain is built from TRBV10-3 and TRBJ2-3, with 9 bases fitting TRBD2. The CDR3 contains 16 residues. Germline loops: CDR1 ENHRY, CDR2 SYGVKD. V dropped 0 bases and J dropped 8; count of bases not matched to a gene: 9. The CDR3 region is CAISESTGGRASTQYF. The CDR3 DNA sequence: TGTGCCATCAGTGAGTCAACAGGCGGGAGGGCCAGTACGCAGTATTTT.

CDR3 nucleotides: TGTGCCAGCAGCCCTAGTAGGGTGGGGGGCCGGGAGACCCAGTACTTC. It yields the protein CASSPSRVGGRETQYF. V is TRBV7-2 and J is TRBJ2-5; D may match TRBD1 or TRBD2 (6 bases each). Germline CDR1 SGHTA, CDR2 FQGNSA. Trimming removed 5 bases at V and 5 bases at J, with 21 bases between. The CDR3 is made up of 16 amino acids.

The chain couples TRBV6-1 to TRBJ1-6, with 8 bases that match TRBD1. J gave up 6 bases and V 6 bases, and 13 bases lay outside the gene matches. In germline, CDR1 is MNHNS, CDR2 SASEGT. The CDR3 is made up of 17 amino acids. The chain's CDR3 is CASRSDRGSSPNSPLHF. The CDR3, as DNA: TGTGCCAGCAGATCTGACAGGGGAAGCAGTCCTAATTCACCCCTCCACTTT.

CDR3 bases: TGTGCCAGCAGCCCCCTAGGAACTCCGTACGAGCAGTACTTC. This codes for CASSPLGTPYEQYF. The gene calls are TRBV5-6 and TRBJ2-7; D unclear. The CDR3 consists of 14 residues. Deletions cut 4 bases from V and 4 bases from J, with 15 bases between. Germline V CDR1 and CDR2: SGHDT, YYEEEE.